Below are 29 T cell receptor beta chains sequenced from a single sample in a study of blood T cells in healthy people across ages. Combining a sample-barcoded 5' primer with a J-beta primer mix, a second PCR ran for roughly 7 to 12 cycles. From the 5' RACE reads, TCRdb called clonotypes with MiXCR, one entry per CDR3 protein. The table shows hundreds of thousands of distinct CDR3 sequences, with less than 45% occurring only once. Sequenced input: blood. The source is an elderly man in good health.

The chain couples TRBV20-1 to TRBJ2-1; 10 nucleotides agree with TRBD2. Germline values: CDR1 DFQATT, CDR2 SNEGSKA (reference sequence). The CDR3 is made up of 15 amino acids. The J segment lost 2 bases and the V segment lost 6 bases, leaving 7 bases of the junction unmatched. The CDR3 bases are TGCAGTGCCATTACTAGCGGGGTGACCTACAATGAGCAGTTCTTC. As protein: CSAITSGVTYNEQFF.

This rearrangement joins TRBV6-2 or TRBV6-3 to TRBJ1-2; no firm D call. Trimming took 4 bases from V and 2 from J, leaving 8 bases between them. Germline V gives CDR1 MNHEY, CDR2 SVGEGT. The CDR3 has 13 residues. The CDR3 loop is CASSWTENYGYTF. Here the CDR3 DNA reads TGTGCCAGCAGTTGGACGGAGAACTATGGCTACACCTTC.

This clonotype was recorded a few times. It may be a read error: a sequence one base away is much more abundant. The chain is built from TRBV29-1 and TRBJ2-7, with a weak D call TRBD1 (5 bases). Germline V lookup: CDR1 SQVTM, CDR2 ANQGSEA. The CDR3 is 11 amino acids. Deletions cut 4 bases from V and 3 bases from J, with 7 bases between. The CDR3 spells CSVVQVYEQYF. CDR3 bases: TGCAGCGTTGTACAGGTCTACGAGCAGTACTTC.

The chain recombines TRBV28 with TRBJ2-7; possibly TRBD2 for D (6 bases). The V end was cut by 2 bases, the J end by 2 bases, with 16 bases between. Per the germline V gene, CDR1 is MDHEN and CDR2 is SYDVKM. This CDR3 is 16 amino acids long. CDR3 sequence (DNA): TGTGCCAGCAGTTTACCCTACGGCGGGAAGCCCTACGAGCAGTACTTC. This codes for CASSLPYGGKPYEQYF.

This clonotype was recorded a few times. The chain links TRBV20-1 to TRBJ2-1; D may be TRBD1 or TRBD2 (5 bases each). This CDR3 comprises 15 residues. Germline-derived CDR1 and CDR2 are DFQATT and SNEGSKA (reference sequence). Trimming left V 0 bases short and J 2 bases short, with 11 bases between. The CDR3 protein is CSARDEGTPYNEQFF. The DNA of the CDR3 is TGCAGTGCTAGAGATGAGGGGACCCCCTACAATGAGCAGTTCTTC.

In its sample, this clonotype was seen many times. The CDR3 DNA sequence: TGTGCCAGCAGTGAACCCCAGGTCCAAGAGACCCAGTACTTC. Protein product: CASSEPQVQETQYF. V and J are TRBV6-1 and TRBJ2-5; D unclear. The CDR3 has 14 residues. Trimming removed 2 bases at V and 1 base at J, with 8 bases between. The germline V gene encodes CDR1 MNHNS and CDR2 SASEGT.

This clonotype turned up a few times. The V and J genes are TRBV29-1 and TRBJ2-2; D is possibly TRBD2 (7 bases). CDR3 length: 13 amino acids. CDR1 is SQVTM, CDR2 ANQGSEA, per germline. V lost 5 bases and J lost 8, with 15 bases in between. The CDR3 bases are TGCAGCGTTAGAATACAGGGAGGGGGGGAGCTGTTTTTT. Translated, it gives CSVRIQGGGELFF.

This clonotype has more than one count but fewer than ten. The chain is built from TRBV21-1 and TRBJ2-4; TRBD1 was called by the table and not checked on the DNA. TRBV21-1 is recorded as a pseudogene. CDR3 length: 13 residues. Here the CDR3 DNA reads TGTGCCAGCAGCAAAGAACTCGGCGACAGGGAGTACTTC. It specifies CASSKELGDREYF.

In the case of this clonotype: One junction end does not reproduce the germline sequence, and a read error may be involved. The V call is TRBV9, the J call TRBJ1-6, with 9 bases that match TRBD1. The CDR3 loop spans 16 amino acids. In germline, CDR1 is SGDLS, CDR2 YYNGEE. The CDR3 bases are TGTGCCAGCAGCGCAGGACAGGGGTACTATAATTCATCCCTCCACTTT. Amino acid sequence: CASSAGQGYYNSSLHF. Full variable domain (outside the CDR3, taken from reference TRBV9 and TRBJ1-6): DSGVTQTPKHLITATGQRVTLRCSPRSGDLSVYWYQQSLDQGLQFLIQYYNGEERAKGNILERFSAQQFPDLHSELNLSSLELGDSALYFCASSAGQGYYNSSLHFGNGTRLTVT.

This chain joins TRBV6-5 and TRBJ1-2, with D perhaps TRBD1 (6 bases). The CDR3 extends over 17 amino acids. Germline V gene lookup returns CDR1 MNHEY and CDR2 SVGAGI. V lost 2 bases and J 7 bases, leaving 23 bases between the germline ends. The DNA of the CDR3 is TGTGCCAGCAGTTACCGAGGCAGGGGTTGGGGAAGAGGTGGCTACACCTTC. This codes for CASSYRGRGWGRGGYTF.

Here the CDR3 reads CASRLTGTQQYF. CDR3 sequence (DNA): TGTGCCAGCAGACTAACCGGGACTCAGCAGTACTTC. The chain links TRBV12-3 or TRBV12-4 to TRBJ2-7; TRBD2 might be the D (6 bases). The CDR3 totals 12 residues. V was trimmed by 6 bases and J by 8 bases, leaving 14 bases between them.

This clonotype was counted only a few times. J is TRBJ2-2 and V is TRBV6-4, with 8 bases aligning to TRBD2. The length of the CDR3 is 14 residues. CDR1 and CDR2 (germline): MRHNA, SNTAGT. V shed 5 bases and J 3 bases; nucleotides not matched to a gene: 2. This CDR3 reads CASSKAGDTGELFF. The CDR3 DNA is TGTGCCAGCAGTAAAGCGGGAGACACCGGGGAGCTGTTTTTT.

The gene calls are TRBV7-2 and TRBJ2-3; D is uncertain. CDR3 length: 14 residues. V lost 5 bases, J lost 2 bases, and 11 bases lay in between. Germline CDR1 reads SGHTA; CDR2 reads FQGNSA. The CDR3 loop reads CASSPQRVTDTQYF. CDR3 bases: TGTGCCAGCAGCCCCCAGCGAGTCACAGATACGCAGTATTTT. The full variable domain, rest sourced from reference TRBV7-2 and TRBJ2-3, is GAGVSQSPSNKVTEKGKDVELRCDPISGHTALYWYRQSLGQGLEFLIYFQGNSAPDKSGLPSDRFSAERTGGSVSTLTIQRTQQEDSAVYLCASSPQRVTDTQYFGPGTRLTVL.

This clonotype showed up just a few times. This chain links TRBV7-2 with TRBJ2-7; tentatively, D is TRBD1 (5 bases). Trimming cost V 5 bases and J 4 bases, with 15 bases left between them. CDR1 and CDR2 (germline): SGHTA, FQGNSA. This CDR3 contains 14 residues. CDR3 DNA: TGTGCCAGCAGCCCTGACAGTGGTGGGTACGAGCAGTACTTC. It encodes CASSPDSGGYEQYF.

The chain recombines TRBV7-2 with TRBJ2-5; 8 nucleotides align to TRBD2. The V segment lost 5 bases and the J segment 5 bases; nucleotides outside the gene matches: 7. Germline V gene data show CDR1 as SGHTA and CDR2 as FQGNSA. The CDR3 runs 14 residues. CDR3 sequence reads: CASSRSGSGETQYF. The CDR3 coding sequence is TGTGCCAGCAGCCGGAGCGGGAGTGGCGAGACCCAGTACTTC.

In this sample, this clonotype turned up a few times. This rearrangement joins TRBV7-9 to TRBJ2-7; 11 bases are a match to TRBD2. The germline gives CDR1 SEHNR, CDR2 FQNEAQ (reference sequence). This CDR3 spans 14 amino acids. V shed 7 bases and J 3 bases; nucleotides not matched to a gene: 5. CDR3 loop: CASTTSGTLYEQYF. DNA of the CDR3: TGTGCCAGCACGACTAGCGGGACCCTCTACGAGCAGTACTTC.

This clonotype was counted between two and nine times. V is TRBV5-1 and J is TRBJ1-2, with a possible D match to TRBD1 (5 bases). The CDR3 is 15 amino acids. Germline CDR1 reads SGHRS; CDR2 reads YFSETQ. The germline V and J ends were trimmed by 4 bases and 6 bases, with 19 bases remaining between them. CDR3 residues: CASSDIVVQGHGYTF. The CDR3 bases are TGCGCCAGCAGCGACATTGTGGTGCAGGGCCATGGCTACACCTTC.

The V call is TRBV20-1, the J call TRBJ2-7; 9 bases are shared with TRBD1. Judging by the DNA end, TRBJ2-4 fits better; the J call may be wrong. The CDR3 totals 12 residues. CDR1 and CDR2 (germline): DFQATT, SNEGSKA (reference sequence). CDR3 in DNA: TGCAGTGCCCGGACAGGGGCGGGCATTCAGTACTTC. Encoded protein: CSARTGAGIQYF.

This clonotype was detected ten times or more. J is TRBJ2-3 and V is TRBV29-1; possibly TRBD2 for D (7 bases). V shed 0 bases and J shed 0 bases, with 13 bases lying between them. The CDR3 contains 16 residues. Germline V gives CDR1 SQVTM, CDR2 ANQGSEA. The CDR3 bases are TGCAGCGTTGAAGACGGGGGGACACCTAGCACAGATACGCAGTATTTT. This encodes CSVEDGGTPSTDTQYF.

There are a few counts of this clonotype. V usage is TRBV7-9 and J usage is TRBJ2-5; 7 bases match TRBD2. The CDR3 extends over 14 amino acids. Losses at the gene ends were 1 base for V and 3 bases for J; bases not matched to a gene: 2. Germline loops: CDR1 SEHNR, CDR2 FQNEAQ (reference sequence). CDR3: CASSLVLAKETQYF. The CDR3 nucleotides read TGTGCCAGCAGCTTAGTACTAGCGAAAGAGACCCAGTACTTC.

This clonotype has only a few counts. J is TRBJ2-7 and V is TRBV12-3 or TRBV12-4; possibly TRBD1 or TRBD2 for D (5 bases each). V was cut by 2 bases and J by 3 bases, with 11 bases left in between. The CDR3 is 14 residues long. CDR3 DNA sequence: TGTGCCAGCAGTTTACGGGGCAGCGGCTACGAGCAGTACTTC. It codes for CASSLRGSGYEQYF.

This rearrangement joins TRBV9 to TRBJ2-1; D is perhaps TRBD2 (6 bases). The CDR3 length is 16 residues. Trimming stripped 0 bases from V and 4 bases from J, with 14 bases between. Germline values: CDR1 SGDLS, CDR2 YYNGEE. The CDR3: CASSVGPGARYNEQFF. The CDR3 bases are TGTGCCAGCAGCGTAGGGCCGGGAGCTCGGTACAATGAGCAGTTCTTC.

The chain links TRBV6-2 or TRBV6-3 to TRBJ2-5, with D maybe TRBD2 (5 bases). The V and J ends lost 6 bases and 11 bases respectively, with 19 bases between them. Germline loops: CDR1 MNHEY, CDR2 SVGEGT. The CDR3 sequence is 13 residues long. For the CDR3, the DNA is TGTGCCAGCAGGTCGGGAAGCCTATTTGAGCAGTACTTC. As protein: CASRSGSLFEQYF.

This clonotype has just one count. The chain carries TRBV5-1 and TRBJ2-2, with 7 bases lining up with TRBD1. J lost 0 bases, V lost 1 base, and 3 bases had no gene match. Germline V gene lookup returns CDR1 SGHRS and CDR2 YFSETQ. The CDR3 consists of 16 residues. This CDR3 reads CASSLLQGANTGELFF. The CDR3 coding sequence is TGCGCCAGCAGCTTGCTCCAGGGGGCGAACACCGGGGAGCTGTTTTTT.

This sequence joins TRBV28 and TRBJ1-1; the match to TRBD1 covers 9 bases. CDR1 and CDR2 from the germline V gene are MDHEN and SYDVKM. This CDR3 spans 17 amino acids. Losses at the gene ends were 5 bases for V and 1 base for J; bases not matched to a gene: 11. The CDR3 reads CASSPRTGQGSNTEAFF. The CDR3 nucleotides read TGTGCCAGCAGTCCCCGAACGGGACAGGGATCGAACACTGAAGCTTTCTTT.

In this sample, this clonotype turned up many times. This rearrangement joins TRBV20-1 to TRBJ2-7, with 11 bases fitting TRBD1. Germline loops: CDR1 DFQATT, CDR2 SNEGSKA (reference sequence). V was pared by 5 bases and J by 3 bases, with 3 bases of the junction left unmatched. This CDR3 is built from 13 residues. The CDR3 region is CSAAGTGGYEQYF. The CDR3 coding sequence is TGCAGTGCTGCCGGGACAGGGGGCTACGAGCAGTACTTC.

This clonotype has just a few counts. This rearrangement joins TRBV4-3 to TRBJ2-5; the D is unclear. The CDR3 loop spans 13 amino acids. Trimming took off 3 bases at V and 0 bases at J, with 5 bases between the two ends. Germline CDR1 is LGHNA and CDR2 is YSLEER. The CDR3 DNA reads TGCGCCAGCAGCCATCAGAACCAAGAGACCCAGTACTTC. Its translation: CASSHQNQETQYF.

With regard to this clonotype: This clone may be a read error of a much larger clone one base away. The chain carries TRBV9 and TRBJ2-1; 7 bases fit TRBD2. Gene TRBJ2-7 matches the end of the DNA better, so the J call may be wrong. The CDR3 has 16 residues. The germline CDR1 and CDR2 sequences are SGDLS and YYNGEE. The CDR3 region is CASSSQSGTEYNEQYF. CDR3 bases: TGTGCCAGCAGCTCACAGAGCGGGACTGAGTACAATGAGCAGTACTTC.

CDR3 sequence reads: CASSPPGGTGNTIYF. The CDR3 DNA reads TGCGCCAGCAGCCCTCCCGGGGGGACTGGAAACACCATATATTTT. The rearrangement joins TRBV4-3 to TRBJ1-3; D may be TRBD1 (5 bases). V was trimmed by 4 bases and J by 2 bases, leaving 12 bases between them. Germline assignment: CDR1 LGHNA and CDR2 YSLEER. The CDR3 covers 15 residues.